One T cell receptor beta chain is described in this entry. Its target antigen remains unknown. No much larger clone exists at a distance of one base, and base qualities are not known. The donors were healthy, HIV-negative adults with no recently reported acute infections or vaccinations. Every donor was a Caucasian adult living in Nashville, Tennessee, USA. CD4+ T cells were enriched by magnetic negative selection, after which naive cells were positively selected on CD45RA and the negative fraction was taken as the memory subset. After blood collection by leukapheresis, PBMCs were isolated using Ficoll-Histopaque density gradient centrifugation and then cryopreserved in the vapor phase of liquid nitrogen. Analytical flow cytometry was used to check the purity and quantity of every magnetically sorted T cell population. Each sorted fraction had its genomic DNA isolated and then quantified by UV absorbance on a Nanodrop 2000c.

Per the germline V gene, SGDLS is the CDR1 and YYNGEE is the CDR2. V gives up 3 bases and J gives up 6 bases, and the segment between their germline ends measures 9 bases. The CDR3 goes from the cysteine to the phenylalanine over 12 residues. Just the 36-base CDR3 DNA is kept, in frame starting at base 1. The sample originates from a study of shared clonotypes between healthy human individuals (dated by TCRdb to about 2020). General notes on the study: Two women and a few men aged 18 to 49 years were included in the cohort. For each donor, three plates each were used for CD4 naive and CD4 memory, two plates were used for CD8 naive, and one plate was used for CD8 memory. To estimate repertoire size and how much clonotypes are shared between individuals, the study performed deep sequencing of blood TCR repertoires from roughly five healthy adults. To increase sequencing depth and limit assay-specific biases, TCR repertoire library preparation and sequencing were carried out by different laboratories using diverse techniques. Between about 0.8 and 9 billion PBMCs per donor were obtained by leukapheresis. What the study reported, not specific to this receptor: Pairwise subsampling indicated that sequencing depth was expected to affect the degree of clonotype sharing among donors. Sampling was limited to blood, and TCR repertoires in tissue likely differ from TCR repertoires in blood. Incomplete sequencing was indicated by rarefaction of sorted-subset datasets, despite the large sequencing depth. Larger estimated clonotype richness was generally found for naive subsets than for memory subsets. About 5% of naive CD4, 3.5% of naive CD8, approximately 2.2% of memory CD4, and less than 0.45% of memory CD8 clonotypes were shared across several donors. Because the study included a small number of donors, the genetic and exposure-history diversity represented was limited. Clonotypes shared by all four sorted-subset donors showed higher generation probabilities than non-shared clonotypes.

TCR CDR3 regions were amplified from genomic DNA by multiplex PCR using the deep immunoSEQ assay. Extracted genomic DNA from each cell subset was distributed evenly across all wells of several immunoSEQ 96-well plates, and each plate was treated as a replicate. Each replicate PCR for sorted subsets received approximately 200 ng genomic DNA, equal to about 30,000 T cell genomes. Purified libraries were quantified with a Qubit 3.0 fluorometer, sized on a Bioanalyzer 2100, and re-quantified with the KAPA Library Quantification kit. Every immunoSEQ 96-well plate was sequenced on a separate single-read 150-cycle Illumina NextSeq 550 flow cell. In the original analysis: Because the immunoSEQ output included only junctional sequences and no quality scores, the filtering could not be the same as the filtering used for full-length reads. Sequences were annotated with PyIR, a Python wrapper for IgBLAST v1.9, using IMGT germline references to assign V/J genes and CDR3. Any read was removed if the V/J assignment was weak (E-value above 1e-6), the CDR3 was missing, or the read contained stop codons, out-of-frame junctions, or ambiguous translated residues. V3J clonotypes were defined as sequences sharing an identical inferred V gene, J gene, and CDR3 amino acid sequence. To compute the percentage overlap between repertoires, the number of shared unique clonotypes was divided by the size of the smaller repertoire. Repertoire richness was assessed with RTK rarefaction, the Chao1 estimator, and Recon v2.1 estimates of unobserved clonotypes. OLGA was used to compute generation probabilities for all TCRbeta clonotypes that the gDNA method yielded from a few donors. TCRdb carries this immuneACCESS record with in-frame sequences only. Its versions omit some clonotypes, under half of them owing to an unresolved V gene in the studies checked, with the rest unexplained. V and J calls and clone size are copied from that table; D and trimming were computed from the DNA. The sample table shows a few million clones, and roughly 93% are seen once. Together, the top ten hold about 0.39% of the sample.

The specimen sequenced was naive CD4+ T cells from PBMCs. Interpreted using the paper, the cell subset or site label stands for: CD45RA+ positively selected. In this chain, TRBV9 is recombined with TRBJ1-2, and TRBD1 may be the D gene, going by 6 matching bases. The receptor was derived from a man aged 18 to 30 in good health. Some clones in this sample may be carry-over from other donors' samples. The CDR3 region: CASSADRHGYTF. Read as DNA, the sequence is TGTGCCAGCAGCGCGGACAGACATGGCTACACCTTC. Extended through the reference TRBV9 and TRBJ1-2 proteins, this CDR3 yields the full variable domain: DSGVTQTPKHLITATGQRVTLRCSPRSGDLSVYWYQQSLDQGLQFLIQYYNGEERAKGNILERFSAQQFPDLHSELNLSSLELGDSALYFCASSADRHGYTFGSGTRLTVV.